This paragraph covers one T cell receptor (beta chain) sequence. This specimen belongs to a study of blood T cell repertoires in COVID-19. Overall study: COVID-19 samples collected from the United States, Italy and Spain covered acute and convalescent phases.

This CDR3 contains 17 residues. The germline CDR1 and CDR2 sequences are SGHTA and FQGNSA. V dropped 5 bases and J dropped 1; count of bases not matched to a gene: 7. Source study methods: Estimation of nucleated cell counts relied on the amplification of reference gene primers. Generated by immunoSEQ multiplex PCR, the TCRdb table keeps only in-frame clones and is missing some. V and J calls and clone size are those listed in that table; D and trimming were worked out from the DNA. Of 200,000 to 250,000 clones in the sample, 88% were seen once. Seattle patient enrollment occurred during active infection, with longitudinal follow-up thereafter.

This TCR derives from a woman aged 25 to 39 with COVID-19, enrolled during active disease. The sample taken for sequencing was peripheral blood. J is TRBJ2-2 and V is TRBV7-2; 10 bases agree with TRBD2. The CDR3 spells CASSPSRLAGNTGELFF. CDR3 nucleotides: TGTGCCAGCAGCCCAAGCCGACTAGCGGGGAACACCGGGGAGCTGTTTTTT. The whole variable domain, remainder taken from reference TRBV7-2 and TRBJ2-2, is GAGVSQSPSNKVTEKGKDVELRCDPISGHTALYWYRQSLGQGLEFLIYFQGNSAPDKSGLPSDRFSAERTGGSVSTLTIQRTQQEDSAVYLCASSPSRLAGNTGELFFGEGSRLTVL.